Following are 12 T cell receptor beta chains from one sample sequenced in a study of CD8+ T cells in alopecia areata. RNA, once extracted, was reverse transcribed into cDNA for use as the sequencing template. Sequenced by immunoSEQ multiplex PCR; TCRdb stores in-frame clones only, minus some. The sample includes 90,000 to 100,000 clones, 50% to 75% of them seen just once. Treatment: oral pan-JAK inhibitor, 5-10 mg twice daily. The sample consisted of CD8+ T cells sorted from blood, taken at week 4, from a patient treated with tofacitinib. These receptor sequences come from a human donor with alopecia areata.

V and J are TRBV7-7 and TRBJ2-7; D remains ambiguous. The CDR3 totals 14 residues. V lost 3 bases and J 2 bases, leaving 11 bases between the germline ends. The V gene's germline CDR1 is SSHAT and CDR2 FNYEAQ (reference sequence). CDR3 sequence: CASSFGQATYEQYF. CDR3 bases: TGTGCCAGCAGCTTCGGGCAAGCCACCTACGAGCAGTACTTC.

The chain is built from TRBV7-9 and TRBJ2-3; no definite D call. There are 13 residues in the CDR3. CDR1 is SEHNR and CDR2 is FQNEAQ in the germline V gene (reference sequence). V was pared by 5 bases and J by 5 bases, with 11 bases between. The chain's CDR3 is CASSRYSGDTQYF. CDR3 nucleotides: TGTGCCAGCAGCCGCTATTCGGGAGATACGCAGTATTTT.

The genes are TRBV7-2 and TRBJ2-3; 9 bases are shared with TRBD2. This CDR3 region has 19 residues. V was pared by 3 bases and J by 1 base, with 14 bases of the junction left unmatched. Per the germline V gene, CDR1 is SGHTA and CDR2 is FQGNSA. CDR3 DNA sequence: TGTGCCAGCAGCTTGCTTGCTAGCGGGAAATCTGAGGGCACAGATACGCAGTATTTT. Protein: CASSLLASGKSEGTDTQYF.

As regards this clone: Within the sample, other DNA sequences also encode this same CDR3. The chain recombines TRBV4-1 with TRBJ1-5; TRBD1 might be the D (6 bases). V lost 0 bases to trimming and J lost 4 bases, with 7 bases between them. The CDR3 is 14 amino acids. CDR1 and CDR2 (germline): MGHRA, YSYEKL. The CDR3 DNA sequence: TGCGCCAGCAGCCAAGATAGGGGGAATCAGCCCCAGCATTTT. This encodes CASSQDRGNQPQHF.

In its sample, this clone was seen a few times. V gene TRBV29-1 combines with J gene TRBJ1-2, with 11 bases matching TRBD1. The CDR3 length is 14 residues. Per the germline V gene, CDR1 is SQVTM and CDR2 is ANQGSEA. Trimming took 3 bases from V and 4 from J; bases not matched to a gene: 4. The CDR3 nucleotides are TGCAGCGTTGACACCGGGACAGGGGGCTATGGCTACACCTTC. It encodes CSVDTGTGGYGYTF.

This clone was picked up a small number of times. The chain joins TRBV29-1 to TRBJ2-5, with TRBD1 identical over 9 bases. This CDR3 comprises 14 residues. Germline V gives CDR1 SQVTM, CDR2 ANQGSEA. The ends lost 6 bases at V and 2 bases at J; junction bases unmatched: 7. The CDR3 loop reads CSVLPGQGQETQYF. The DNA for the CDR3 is TGCAGCGTCCTTCCGGGACAGGGACAAGAGACCCAGTACTTC.

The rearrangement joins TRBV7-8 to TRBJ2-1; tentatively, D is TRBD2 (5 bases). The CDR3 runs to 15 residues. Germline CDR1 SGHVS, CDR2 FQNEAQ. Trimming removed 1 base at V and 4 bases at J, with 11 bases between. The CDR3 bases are TGTGCCAGCAGCTTAGGGGAGCGGATATACAATGAGCAGTTCTTC. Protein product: CASSLGERIYNEQFF. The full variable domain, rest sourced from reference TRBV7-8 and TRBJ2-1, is GAGVSQSPRYKVAKRGQDVALRCDPISGHVSLFWYQQALGQGPEFLTYFQNEAQLDKSGLPSDRFFAERPEGSVSTLKIQRTQQEDSAVYLCASSLGERIYNEQFFGPGTRLTVL.

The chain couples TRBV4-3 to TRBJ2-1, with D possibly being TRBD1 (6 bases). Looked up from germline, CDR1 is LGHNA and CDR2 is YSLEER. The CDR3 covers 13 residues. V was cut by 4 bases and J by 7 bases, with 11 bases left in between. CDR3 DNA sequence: TGCGCCAGCAGCCGAACTCAGGGGAATGAGCAGTTCTTC. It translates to CASSRTQGNEQFF.

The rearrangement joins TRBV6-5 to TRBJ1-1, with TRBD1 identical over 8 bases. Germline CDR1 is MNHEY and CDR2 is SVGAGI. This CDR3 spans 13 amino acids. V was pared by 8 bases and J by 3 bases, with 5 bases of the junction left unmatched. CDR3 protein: CASRTGKDTEAFF. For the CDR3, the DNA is TGTGCCAGCCGGACAGGGAAGGACACTGAAGCTTTCTTT.

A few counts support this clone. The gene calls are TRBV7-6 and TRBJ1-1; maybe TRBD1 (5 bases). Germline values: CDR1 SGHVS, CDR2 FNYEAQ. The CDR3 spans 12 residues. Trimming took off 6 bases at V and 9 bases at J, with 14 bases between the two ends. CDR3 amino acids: CASSLTGTKAFF. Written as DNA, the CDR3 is TGTGCCAGCAGTTTAACCGGGACCAAAGCTTTCTTT.

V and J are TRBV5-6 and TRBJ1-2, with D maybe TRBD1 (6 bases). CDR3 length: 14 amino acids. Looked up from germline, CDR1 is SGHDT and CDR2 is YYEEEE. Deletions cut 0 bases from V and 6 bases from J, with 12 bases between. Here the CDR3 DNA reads TGTGCCAGCAGCTTGGTCGAACAGGGTAATGGCTACACCTTC. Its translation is CASSLVEQGNGYTF.

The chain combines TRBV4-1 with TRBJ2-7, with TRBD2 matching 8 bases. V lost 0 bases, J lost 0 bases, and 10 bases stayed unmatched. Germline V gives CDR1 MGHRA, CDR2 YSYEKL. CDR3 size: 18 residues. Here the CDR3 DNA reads TGCGCCAGCAGCCAAGAGTACTTGGGAGCGGGAGCCTCCTACGAGCAGTACTTC. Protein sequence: CASSQEYLGAGASYEQYF.